This T cell receptor (beta chain) stems from a study of Ad26.COV2.S vaccination and SARS-CoV-2 variants. Across the whole study: Of the COV1001 trial arms, the Ad26.COV2.S arm included the donor. Doses of Ad26.COV2.S were injected into muscle once or twice, 56 days apart.

Clones were sequenced by immunoSEQ multiplex PCR, and TCRdb holds only the in-frame ones, with some missing. The data contain some 290,000 clones, roughly 86% of them singletons. Germline V gene data show CDR1 as GTSNPN and CDR2 as SVGIG (reference sequence). CDR3 size: 14 residues. Trimming took 2 bases from V and 6 from J; bases not matched to a gene: 8. The sample's treatment: around 19 received Ad26.COV2.S at low or high dose, single or two shots; 5 received placebo; per-sample allocation not given. It was on day 63 after the first vaccine or placebo injection that samples were taken. Notes on this clone: Its matching antigen is unknown.

Study outcomes and limitations: Across vaccine and placebo recipients, the breadth of non-spike TCRs was similar. Analyses that measured TCR breadth and depth may have underestimated total T cell responses.

The TCR originated in a person aged 18-60 years who received the Ad26.COV2.S COVID-19 vaccine or a placebo. The sample was peripheral blood, taken in a trial of Ad26.COV2.S vaccine versus placebo. V is TRBV30 and J is TRBJ1-1; TRBD1 aligns across 8 bases. The CDR3 DNA follows: TGTGCCTGGAGTCGCGGACAGGGTGGGTCTGAAGCTTTCTTT. It translates to CAWSRGQGGSEAFF.